The text below deals with one T cell receptor (beta chain). The antigen is undetermined. The V end was cut by 1 base, the J end by 14 bases, with 15 bases between. Germline V gives CDR1 SEHNR, CDR2 FQNEAQ (reference sequence). This CDR3 contains 13 residues. The sample is drawn from a study of shared clonotypes between healthy human individuals. The study's findings and limits: Despite large depth, rarefaction showed incomplete sorted-subset sequencing. As a rule, naive subsets had a larger estimated richness than memory subsets.

Authors' data handling: Quality scores were absent from the junction-only immunoSEQ sequences, so filtering differed. Sequenced by immunoSEQ multiplex PCR; TCRdb stores in-frame clones only, minus some. The DNA was the basis for D and trimming; V, J and clone size are from that table. Altogether approximately 1,000,000 clones are present, 60% to 80% being singletons, with the ten largest covering approximately 0.9%. Naive CD4+ cells were CD45RA-selected; the remaining cells were memory. This receptor was obtained from a man in his late teens or twenties in good health. Some clones in this sample may be carry-over from other donors' samples. This sequence joins TRBV7-9 and TRBJ1-3; TRBD1 is a possible D gene (6 bases). Sequenced sample: memory CD4+ T cells from PBMCs. Subset described: CD45RA-negative fraction. The CDR3, as DNA: TGTGCCAGCAGCTTAGAGCGGGGGGCCTTACTATATTTT. Translation gives CASSLERGALLYF. The full variable domain, in which reference TRBV7-9 and TRBJ1-3 provide the parts outside the CDR3, is DTGVSQNPRHKITKRGQNVTFRCDPISEHNRLYWYRQTLGQGPEFLTYFQNEAQLEKSRLLSDRFSAERPKGSFSTLEIQRTEQGDSAMYLCASSLERGALLYFGEGSWLTVV.